The 16 T cell receptor beta chains below come from one sample, sequenced in a study of human T cells and chemical hapten exposure. TCRdb re-called the RACE reads with MiXCR, one entry per CDR3 protein. The repertoire holds about 380,000 distinct CDR3 sequences, about 6% seen once, with approximately 5.4% in the top ten. Time point: patch test 2, 6 weeks after DPC sensitization. Treatment noted: therapeutic diphenylcyclopropenone sensitization with weekly scalp DPC. This sample comprised whole blood, obtained in connection with sensitization to the hapten diphenylcyclopropenone (DPC). The origin of the receptors is a woman aged 18-29 years with alopecia areata. Some clones in this sample may be carry-over from other donors' samples.

This clonotype was picked up a small number of times. The chain is built from TRBV5-5 and TRBJ2-7; D remains ambiguous. Germline V gene lookup returns CDR1 SGHKS and CDR2 YYEKEE (reference sequence). This CDR3 is built from 11 residues. Trimming left V 3 bases short and J 3 bases short, with 4 bases between. CDR3: CASSSVYEQYF. The CDR3 DNA reads TGTGCCAGCAGCTCAGTCTACGAGCAGTACTTC.

This clonotype came up many times. The gene calls are TRBV4-3 and TRBJ2-7, with 8 positions matching TRBD1. Germline values: CDR1 LGHNA, CDR2 YSLEER. This CDR3 spans 15 amino acids. J gave up 3 bases and V 5 bases, and 9 bases lay outside the gene matches. In DNA, the CDR3 is TGCGCCAGCAGCGCACGAGCAGGGGGCCACTACGAGCAGTACTTC. Encoded protein: CASSARAGGHYEQYF.

With regard to this clonotype: Since a much larger clone is just one base distant, this may be a read error. The genes are TRBV3-1 and TRBJ1-6; TRBD1 matches at 8 bases. The CDR3 has 14 amino acids. V lost 10 bases, J lost 5 bases, and 7 bases stayed unmatched. CDR1 is LGHDT and CDR2 is YNNKEL in the germline V gene (reference sequence). The CDR3 DNA reads TGTGCCACCGGGGACAGGAATAATAATTCACCCCTCCACTTT. It yields the protein CATGDRNNNSPLHF.

This clonotype was observed many times. This chain connects TRBV5-1 to TRBJ1-1; 7 bases match TRBD1. Germline V gives CDR1 SGHRS, CDR2 YFSETQ. Unmatched junction bases numbered 16, after V lost 4 bases and J lost 10 bases. This CDR3 comprises 15 residues. CDR3 loop: CASSVSGTATLVAFF. Written as DNA, the CDR3 is TGCGCCAGCAGCGTATCCGGGACAGCCACCCTCGTAGCTTTCTTT.

The chain has TRBV10-3 and TRBJ1-1; unclear D gene. The germline gives CDR1 ENHRY, CDR2 SYGVKD. Trimming shortened V by 3 bases and J by 4 bases, and 9 bases separated the two germline ends. There are 13 residues in the CDR3. CDR3 amino acids: CAISENRATEAFF. As DNA, the CDR3 is TGTGCCATCAGTGAAAATAGGGCCACTGAAGCTTTCTTT.

On this clonotype: This could be a read error, since a much larger clone is one nucleotide away. The chain joins TRBV6-5 to TRBJ1-1; D is unresolved. With 2 bases removed from V and 7 bases from J, the gap between germline ends came to 5 bases. This CDR3 region has 11 residues. Germline V gives CDR1 MNHEY, CDR2 SVGAGI. The CDR3 DNA reads TGTGCCAGCAGTTACGGATATGAAGCTTTCTTT. This encodes CASSYGYEAFF.

This clonotype has only a few counts. The V gene is TRBV21-1, the J gene TRBJ2-3; no check of the table's D call, TRBD2, against the DNA was made. TRBV21-1 has pseudogene status. CDR3 length: 10 residues. This CDR3 is CASSQGPGDF. The CDR3 nucleotides are TGTGCCAGCAGTCAGGGCCCAGGGGATTTT.

The gene calls are TRBV7-9 and TRBJ1-3; weak D call: TRBD1 (6 bases). Trimming removed 4 bases from V and 0 bases from J, with 10 bases in between. CDR3 size: 15 residues. Germline V CDR1 and CDR2: SEHNR, FQNEAQ (reference sequence). CDR3 nucleotides: TGTGCCAGCAGCTCTGGACAGCTCTCTGGAAACACCATATATTTT. Protein sequence: CASSSGQLSGNTIYF.

This clonotype was recorded at least ten times. This sequence joins TRBV5-6 and TRBJ1-2, with D possibly being TRBD1 (5 bases). With 3 bases removed from V and 4 bases from J, the gap between germline ends came to 22 bases. Germline values: CDR1 SGHDT, CDR2 YYEEEE. The CDR3 is 17 residues long. CDR3 region: CASSYTTAPILRYGYTF. In DNA form, the CDR3 reads TGTGCCAGCAGCTATACGACAGCTCCCATACTTCGCTATGGCTACACCTTC.

The chain joins TRBV6-5 to TRBJ1-6; D is perhaps TRBD1 (6 bases). Germline lookup yields CDR1 MNHEY and CDR2 SVGAGI. V lost 6 bases, J lost 7 bases, and 16 bases lay in between. The CDR3 length is 15 residues. Here the CDR3 DNA reads TGTGCCAGCAGGCCACCAGGGGTGCGGAATTCACCCCTCCACTTT. It yields the protein CASRPPGVRNSPLHF.

Many counts were recorded for this clonotype. The gene calls are TRBV4-1 and TRBJ1-1, with D unclear. The CDR3 is made up of 16 amino acids. Germline CDR1 is MGHRA and CDR2 is YSYEKL. Trimming pared 4 bases from V and 0 bases from J, leaving 15 bases between. The CDR3 DNA is TGCGCCAGCAGCCGACCCTCCGCGACCTTGAACACTGAAGCTTTCTTT. Its protein is CASSRPSATLNTEAFF.

This clonotype was picked up many times. The J gene is TRBJ1-5, the V gene TRBV7-9; no firm D call. This CDR3 region has 16 residues. V lost 1 base and J lost 0, with 10 bases in between. Germline assignment: CDR1 SEHNR and CDR2 FQNEAQ (reference sequence). CDR3 sequence reads: CASSLDPNLSNQPQHF. CDR3 DNA: TGTGCCAGCAGCTTAGATCCGAACCTTAGCAATCAGCCCCAGCATTTT.

The chain carries TRBV7-8 and TRBJ2-1; D uncertain. The V end was cut by 5 bases, the J end by 0 bases, with 11 bases between. Germline V CDR1 and CDR2: SGHVS, FQNEAQ. The CDR3 contains 15 residues. The CDR3 coding sequence is TGTGCCAGCAGCCCAAGATGGGGCTCCTACAATGAGCAGTTCTTC. It is translated as CASSPRWGSYNEQFF.

This clonotype was recorded many times. The chain employs TRBV7-2 and TRBJ2-5; TRBD2 agrees at 9 bases. The CDR3 extends over 16 amino acids. CDR1 and CDR2 from the germline V gene are SGHTA and FQGNSA. Trimming at V came to 2 bases and at J to 1 base, leaving 5 bases not matched to a gene. The CDR3 loop reads CASSLFPAGGQETQYF. Written as DNA, the CDR3 is TGTGCCAGCAGCTTATTTCCAGCGGGGGGCCAAGAGACCCAGTACTTC.

The V and J genes are TRBV18 and TRBJ1-1; D is ambiguous. This CDR3 spans 13 amino acids. CDR1 is KGHSH, CDR2 LQKENI, per germline. The germline V and J ends were trimmed by 6 bases and 5 bases, with 13 bases remaining between them. DNA of the CDR3: TGTGCCAGCTCTCAGTCGTCAGAGACTGAAGCTTTCTTT. Translated, it gives CASSQSSETEAFF.

This clonotype was counted many times. The chain combines TRBV20-1 with TRBJ2-1; 7 bases are a match to TRBD1. The V segment lost 6 bases and the J segment 7 bases; nucleotides outside the gene matches: 9. CDR1 and CDR2 from the germline V gene are DFQATT and SNEGSKA (reference sequence). This CDR3 is 13 amino acids long. CDR3 DNA: TGCAGTGCGTCGGGACAGTTGAGGAATGAGCAGTTCTTC. Its protein product is CSASGQLRNEQFF.